This TCR beta chain stems from a study of blood T cell repertoires in COVID-19. Across the whole study: PBMCs, B-cell-depleted T cells, or T cells provided the cDNA or gDNA that made up the material.

V was pared by 4 bases and J by 2 bases, with 15 bases between. The V gene's germline CDR1 is LGHDT and CDR2 YNNKEL (reference sequence). CDR3 size: 16 residues. Original processing methods: Amplification of reference gene primers provided the estimated nucleated cell counts. Measured with immunoSEQ multiplex PCR; TCRdb has only the in-frame clones, and not every one. That table gives V, J and clone size, and the DNA gave D and trimming. The top ten clones hold approximately 5% of a sample with 100,000 to 150,000 clones, around 88% of them seen once. The sample was peripheral blood. The chain couples TRBV3-1 (or the pseudogene TRBV3-2) to TRBJ2-1; D is uncertain. This receptor was obtained from a human donor in a cohort sampled during active COVID-19. The CDR3 loop is CASSRLTGLTYNEQFF. DNA for the CDR3: TGTGCCAGCAGCCGTCTGACTGGCCTGACCTACAATGAGCAGTTCTTC.